The present T cell receptor (beta chain) was sequenced within a study of blood T cell repertoires in COVID-19. Study in general: The samples span acute and convalescent COVID-19 from the United States, Italy and Spain. The analysed material was cDNA or gDNA that came from T cells, B-cell-depleted T cells, or PBMCs.

CDR3 length: 16 residues. J lost 3 bases, V lost 5 bases, and 11 bases had no gene match. The germline V gene has CDR1 SGHRS and CDR2 YFSETQ. The repertoire was sequenced with immunoSEQ multiplex PCR; TCRdb's copy has only in-frame clones and lacks some. The table shows some 50,000 clones, with 85% to 90% occurring only once. This sequence joins TRBV5-1 and TRBJ2-1; 7 bases line up with TRBD2. The sequenced sample consisted of peripheral blood. The clonotype comes from a human donor in a cohort sampled during active COVID-19. CDR3 in amino acids: CASSKRENLDYNEQFF. The CDR3 region has the DNA TGCGCCAGCAGTAAGCGGGAAAACCTTGACTACAATGAGCAGTTCTTC.